These 21 T cell receptor beta chains originate from one sample sequenced in a study of a mutant IDH1 vaccine in newly diagnosed glioma. Time point specified: week 5, during vaccination. The investigators gave 300 ug of mutant IDH1 20-mer peptide in each vaccine dose, together with topical imiquimod. The protocol was immunoSEQ multiplex PCR, while the TCRdb copy is restricted to in-frame clones and leaves out a portion. The sample lists about 83,000 clones, roughly 90% occurring once. No antigen has been assigned to these receptors. Here the sequenced sample was PBMCs, taken from a glioma patient whose treatment included an IDH1 peptide vaccine. Receptors were obtained from a woman aged 45-60 years with glioma.

The chain links TRBV11-2 to TRBJ2-7; D is undetermined. This CDR3 is built from 13 residues. Per the germline V gene, CDR1 is SGHAT and CDR2 is FQNNGV. Trimming stripped 5 bases from V and 3 bases from J, with 11 bases between. The CDR3 DNA reads TGTGCCAGCAGCCCCGTCGACGGCTACGAGCAGTACTTC. Residues: CASSPVDGYEQYF.

This chain uses TRBV7-3 with TRBJ2-1, with 7 nucleotides matching TRBD2. Unmatched junction bases numbered 11, after V lost 2 bases and J lost 4 bases. This CDR3 has 17 amino acids. Germline V gene data show CDR1 as SGHTA and CDR2 as FQGTGA. CDR3 protein: CASSLLEGAGPYNEQFF. CDR3 sequence (DNA): TGTGCCAGCAGCTTATTAGAGGGAGCGGGACCTTACAATGAGCAGTTCTTC.

A note on this clone: Additional DNA sequences in this sample encode the identical CDR3. The rearrangement joins TRBV28 to TRBJ2-2; maybe TRBD1 (6 bases). Germline CDR1 MDHEN, CDR2 SYDVKM. The CDR3 contains 14 residues. Trimming cost V 4 bases and J 1 base, with 7 bases left between them. The CDR3 is CASSSGQNTGELFF. The CDR3 DNA is TGTGCCAGCAGTTCGGGACAGAACACCGGGGAGCTGTTTTTT.

The chain uses TRBV4-2 and TRBJ2-1; the D gene could be TRBD1 or TRBD2 (6 bases each). In germline, CDR1 is LGHNA, CDR2 YNFKEQ. The V end lost 1 base, the J end lost 4 bases, and 11 bases lay between the germline ends. The CDR3 contains 15 residues. Written as DNA, the CDR3 is TGTGCCAGCAGCCAAGGGCGGGGACAATACAATGAGCAGTTCTTC. Its translation: CASSQGRGQYNEQFF.

This chain links TRBV9 with TRBJ1-2; tentative D call: TRBD1 (6 bases). Germline CDR1 and CDR2: SGDLS and YYNGEE. V shed 2 bases and J shed 4 bases, with 15 bases lying between them. This CDR3 has 15 residues. The DNA for the CDR3 is TGTGCCAGCAGCGTCGATAGGACAGCCACCTATGGCTACACCTTC. Translation: CASSVDRTATYGYTF.

CDR3: CASSLRQGSGRINEQFF. The CDR3 DNA reads as TGTGCCAGCAGCCTGAGGCAGGGTAGCGGGAGAATCAATGAGCAGTTCTTC. V and J are TRBV11-2 and TRBJ2-1; 9 nucleotides line up with TRBD2. Per the germline V gene, CDR1 is SGHAT and CDR2 is FQNNGV. J was trimmed by 6 bases and V by 5 bases; bases with no gene match: 14. This CDR3 spans 17 amino acids.

J is TRBJ1-2 and V is TRBV9; D call uncertain. V was shortened by 3 bases and J by 2 bases, with 17 bases between the two germline ends. The germline V gene has CDR1 SGDLS and CDR2 YYNGEE. The CDR3 extends over 16 amino acids. CDR3 DNA: TGTGCCAGCAGCGGAGGAATCTGGGAGAAGAACTATGGCTACACCTTC. Translated: CASSGGIWEKNYGYTF.

This clone is a singleton in its sample. J is TRBJ1-6 and V is TRBV5-6; D call uncertain. V lost 4 bases and J lost 6, with 11 bases in between. Germline V gene data show CDR1 as SGHDT and CDR2 as YYEEEE. CDR3 length: 14 amino acids. CDR3 residues: CASSTLMANSPLHF. The CDR3 DNA follows: TGTGCCAGCAGCACTCTGATGGCTAATTCACCCCTCCACTTT.

The chain recombines TRBV10-1 with TRBJ2-3; D gene uncertain. The CDR3 covers 14 residues. The germline CDR1 and CDR2 sequences are WNHNN and SYGVQD (reference sequence). Trimming removed 4 bases from V and 2 bases from J, with 10 bases in between. The CDR3 coding sequence is TGCGCCAGCAGTGCCCCCGGGCTCACAGATACGCAGTATTTT. This codes for CASSAPGLTDTQYF.

The V and J genes are TRBV6-5 and TRBJ1-4; D call uncertain. The germline V and J ends were trimmed by 2 bases and 10 bases, with 8 bases remaining between them. This CDR3 spans 12 amino acids. CDR1 MNHEY and CDR2 SVGAGI come from the germline V gene. CDR3 DNA: TGTGCCAGCAGTTACCGGGAAGGAAAACTGTTTTTT. Translated: CASSYREGKLFF.

The V and J genes are TRBV2 and TRBJ1-2; a possible D gene is TRBD1 (5 bases). V lost 6 bases, J lost 5 bases, and 16 bases lay in between. Germline CDR1 SNHLY, CDR2 FYNNEI. This CDR3 is built from 14 residues. CDR3 DNA sequence: TGTGCCAGCAGACGACAAACCGGGGCATATGGCTACACCTTC. Translation: CASRRQTGAYGYTF.

The CDR3 region is CASITGGRSEAFF. As DNA, the CDR3 is TGTGCCAGCATCACGGGGGGAAGGTCTGAAGCTTTCTTT. This sequence joins TRBV7-9 and TRBJ1-1, with D possibly TRBD1 on 5 matching bases. Trimming left V 7 bases short and J 6 bases short, with 15 bases between. The CDR3 has 13 amino acids. Per the germline V gene, CDR1 is SEHNR and CDR2 is FQNEAQ (reference sequence).

This chain joins TRBV5-6 and TRBJ1-1; tentatively, D is TRBD1 (5 bases). This CDR3 contains 15 residues. The germline V gene encodes CDR1 SGHDT and CDR2 YYEEEE. With 4 bases removed from V and 1 base from J, the gap between germline ends came to 14 bases. The CDR3 coding sequence is TGTGCCAGCAGCCCAGGGACGGGACGGAACACTGAAGCTTTCTTT. It codes for CASSPGTGRNTEAFF.

This rearrangement joins TRBV28 to TRBJ2-7; 11 nucleotides line up with TRBD1. V was clipped by 3 bases and J by 3 bases; unmatched bases: 4. The CDR3 is made up of 15 amino acids. Germline CDR1 is MDHEN and CDR2 is SYDVKM. The CDR3 coding sequence is TGTGCCAGCAGTTTCTTGGACAGGGGGCTCTACGAGCAGTACTTC. This encodes CASSFLDRGLYEQYF. Complete variable domain (other parts from reference TRBV28 and TRBJ2-7): DVKVTQSSRYLVKRTGEKVFLECVQDMDHENMFWYRQDPGLGLRLIYFSYDVKMKEKGDIPEGYSVSREKKERFSLILESASTNQTSMYLCASSFLDRGLYEQYFGPGTRLTVT.

The rearrangement uses TRBV18 and TRBJ1-2; 10 nucleotides line up with TRBD1. V lost 3 bases to trimming and J lost 7 bases; unmatched junction nucleotides: 5. Germline CDR1 is KGHSH and CDR2 is LQKENI. The CDR3 loop spans 14 amino acids. This CDR3 reads CASSPEGQGTGYTF. The CDR3 region has the DNA TGTGCCAGCTCACCGGAGGGACAGGGGACTGGCTACACCTTC.

The chain uses TRBV7-9 and TRBJ1-1, with D unresolved. This CDR3 spans 12 amino acids. V was shortened by 3 bases and J by 1 base, with 3 bases between the two germline ends. Germline V gives CDR1 SEHNR, CDR2 FQNEAQ (reference sequence). Here the CDR3 reads CASSFTNTEAFF. CDR3 in DNA: TGTGCCAGCAGCTTTACGAACACTGAAGCTTTCTTT.

The chain has TRBV6-5 and TRBJ2-2, with D unclear. V lost 0 bases and J 7 bases, leaving 6 bases between the germline ends. The CDR3 length is 13 residues. CDR1 is MNHEY, CDR2 SVGAGI, per germline. Here the CDR3 reads CASSYSKFGELFF. The DNA of the CDR3 is TGTGCCAGCAGTTACTCGAAGTTCGGGGAGCTGTTTTTT.

CDR3 in DNA: TGTGCCAGCAGCCCGCCGGGTGCGAATGAAAAACTGTTTTTT. This sequence encodes CASSPPGANEKLFF. The chain links TRBV6-5 to TRBJ1-4; D is unresolved. The V and J ends lost 6 bases and 5 bases respectively, with 13 bases between them. CDR1 and CDR2 from the germline V gene are MNHEY and SVGAGI. This CDR3 region has 14 residues.

The chain couples TRBV5-6 to TRBJ1-5; a weak D match, TRBD1 (5 bases). The CDR3 spans 16 residues. Trimming stripped 3 bases from V and 11 bases from J, with 24 bases between. Germline values: CDR1 SGHDT, CDR2 YYEEEE. As DNA, the CDR3 is TGTGCCAGCAGCTCAACCCGGGACGGAAATTGGGGGACCCAGCATTTT. Its translation is CASSSTRDGNWGTQHF. Variable domain in full (rest from reference TRBV5-6 and TRBJ1-5): DAGVTQSPTHLIKTRGQQVTLRCSPKSGHDTVSWYQQALGQGPQFIFQYYEEEERQRGNFPDRFSGHQFPNYSSELNVNALLLGDSALYLCASSSTRDGNWGTQHFGDGTRLSIL.

V is TRBV9 and J is TRBJ2-7; no firm D call. Per the germline V gene, CDR1 is SGDLS and CDR2 is YYNGEE. The CDR3 extends over 14 amino acids. The V gene lost 0 bases and the J gene lost 1 base, with 8 bases spanning the gap. CDR3 nucleotides: TGTGCCAGCAGCGTAGCGGCCGGTTCCTACGAGCAGTACTTC. Residues: CASSVAAGSYEQYF.

This chain joins TRBV5-4 and TRBJ1-2; D not resolved. The germline CDR1 and CDR2 sequences are SGHNT and YYREEE (reference sequence). Between the trimmed V and J ends, which lost 0 bases and 6 bases, there was a span of 9 bases. The length of the CDR3 is 13 residues. The CDR3 sequence is CASSLVAGNGYTF. For the CDR3, the DNA is TGTGCCAGCAGCTTGGTCGCTGGGAATGGCTACACCTTC. Complete variable domain (other parts from reference TRBV5-4 and TRBJ1-2): ETGVTQSPTHLIKTRGQQVTLRCSSQSGHNTVSWYQQALGQGPQFIFQYYREEENGRGNFPPRFSGLQFPNYSSELNVNALELDDSALYLCASSLVAGNGYTFGSGTRLTVV.